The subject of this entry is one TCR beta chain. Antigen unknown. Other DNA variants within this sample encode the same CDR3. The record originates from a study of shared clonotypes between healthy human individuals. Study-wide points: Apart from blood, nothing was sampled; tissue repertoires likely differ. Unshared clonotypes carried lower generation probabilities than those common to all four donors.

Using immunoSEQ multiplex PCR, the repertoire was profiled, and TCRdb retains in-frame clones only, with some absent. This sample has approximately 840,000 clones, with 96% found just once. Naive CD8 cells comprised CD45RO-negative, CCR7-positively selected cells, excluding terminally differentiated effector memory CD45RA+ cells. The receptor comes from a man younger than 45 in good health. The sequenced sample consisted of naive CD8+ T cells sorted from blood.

This CDR3 is CASSLLAGGPNEQFF. The CDR3, as DNA: TGTGCCAGCAGCTTACTAGCGGGAGGGCCCAATGAGCAGTTCTTC. The rearrangement links TRBV7-3 to TRBJ2-1; 12 nucleotides align to TRBD2. CDR1 and CDR2 (germline): SGHTA, FQGTGA. The trim removed 2 bases at V and 6 bases at J, leaving 2 bases unmatched. The CDR3 has 15 amino acids.